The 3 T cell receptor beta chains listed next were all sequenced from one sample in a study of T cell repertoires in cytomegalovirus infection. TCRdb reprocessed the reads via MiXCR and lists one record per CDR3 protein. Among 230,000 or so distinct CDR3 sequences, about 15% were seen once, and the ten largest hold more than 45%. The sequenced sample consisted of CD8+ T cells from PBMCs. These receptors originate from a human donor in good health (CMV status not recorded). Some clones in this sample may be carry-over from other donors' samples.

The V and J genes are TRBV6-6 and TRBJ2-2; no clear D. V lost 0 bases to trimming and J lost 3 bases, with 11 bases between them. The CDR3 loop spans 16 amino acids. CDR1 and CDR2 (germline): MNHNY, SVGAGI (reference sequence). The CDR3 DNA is TGTGCCAGCAGTTACTCCCCCGGGCCGTACACCGGGGAGCTGTTTTTT. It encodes CASSYSPGPYTGELFF.

The CDR3 coding sequence is TGTGCCAGCAGCGAATCCGGGACGCATGCTCAGCCCCAGCATTTT. Amino acids: CASSESGTHAQPQHF. V usage is TRBV6-5 and J usage is TRBJ1-5, with a tentative D call TRBD1 (5 bases). The CDR3 has 15 amino acids. Germline assignment: CDR1 MNHEY and CDR2 SVGAGI. Trimming removed 6 bases from V and 6 bases from J, with 18 bases in between.

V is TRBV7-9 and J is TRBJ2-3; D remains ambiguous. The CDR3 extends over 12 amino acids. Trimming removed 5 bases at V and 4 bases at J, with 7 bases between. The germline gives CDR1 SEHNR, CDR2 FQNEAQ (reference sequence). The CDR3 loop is CASSPLSDTQYF. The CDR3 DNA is TGTGCCAGCAGCCCGTTGTCAGATACGCAGTATTTT. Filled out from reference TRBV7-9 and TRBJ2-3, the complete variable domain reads DTGVSQNPRHKITKRGQNVTFRCDPISEHNRLYWYRQTLGQGPEFLTYFQNEAQLEKSRLLSDRFSAERPKGSFSTLEIQRTEQGDSAMYLCASSPLSDTQYFGPGTRLTVL.